The 22 T cell receptor beta chains in this list originate from one sample, sequenced in a study of shared clonotypes between healthy human individuals. The method was immunoSEQ multiplex PCR; TCRdb's version includes in-frame clones alone and lacks a portion of them. In the table there are 90,000 to 150,000 clones, 55% to 70% of which are singletons. Sequencing was done on a sample of memory CD8+ T cells sorted from blood. Subset reported: CD45RO+ cells pooled with CCR7-negative TemRA cells. These receptors were obtained from a woman aged 25-40 years in good health.

The chain carries TRBV27 and TRBJ2-7, with no clear D. The germline CDR1 and CDR2 sequences are MNHEY and SMNVEV (reference sequence). This CDR3 region has 14 residues. Trimming removed 4 bases at V and 3 bases at J, with 13 bases between. The CDR3 region is CASSSQPYLYEQYF. The CDR3 coding sequence is TGTGCCAGCAGTTCCCAACCCTACCTCTACGAGCAGTACTTC.

This clone was observed at least ten times. This rearrangement joins TRBV29-1 to TRBJ1-1; the D gene is possibly TRBD1 (5 bases). CDR1 is SQVTM and CDR2 is ANQGSEA in the germline V gene. Trimming shortened V by 5 bases and J by 5 bases, and 15 bases separated the two germline ends. This CDR3 has 13 residues. CDR3 amino acids: CSVSPMEGTEAFF. For the CDR3, the DNA is TGCAGCGTTTCCCCGATGGAGGGGACTGAAGCTTTCTTT.

This clone has at least ten counts. V gene TRBV19 combines with J gene TRBJ2-2, with TRBD1 identical over 8 bases. The CDR3 is made up of 16 amino acids. V lost 6 bases to trimming and J lost 2 bases; unmatched junction nucleotides: 8. Looked up from germline, CDR1 is LNHDA and CDR2 is SQIVND (reference sequence). CDR3 nucleotides: TGTGCCAGTAGGATCCGGGACAGGCTCAACACCGGGGAGCTGTTTTTT. Encoded protein: CASRIRDRLNTGELFF. The variable domain in full, with the rest retrieved from reference TRBV19 and TRBJ2-2, is DGGITQSPKYLFRKEGQNVTLSCEQNLNHDAMYWYRQDPGQGLRLIYYSQIVNDFQKGDIAEGYSVSREKKESFPLTVTSAQKNPTAFYLCASRIRDRLNTGELFFGEGSRLTVL.

This clone occurred once. V is TRBV28 and J is TRBJ2-3; 10 bases fit TRBD2. The J segment lost 1 base and the V segment lost 6 bases, leaving 13 bases of the junction unmatched. CDR1 and CDR2 (germline): MDHEN, SYDVKM. This CDR3 comprises 18 residues. The CDR3 region is CASSHPWPLAGGTDTQYF. CDR3 bases: TGTGCCAGCAGCCATCCGTGGCCGCTAGCGGGAGGCACAGATACGCAGTATTTT.

The genes are TRBV30 and TRBJ1-1; D possibly corresponds to TRBD1 (6 bases). Germline assignment: CDR1 GTSNPN and CDR2 SVGIG (reference sequence). The CDR3 has 15 amino acids. Trimming cost V 0 bases and J 1 base, with 12 bases left between them. This chain's CDR3 is CAWSVPDRGNTEAFF. CDR3 in DNA: TGTGCCTGGAGTGTACCGGACAGAGGGAACACTGAAGCTTTCTTT. The whole variable domain, remainder taken from reference TRBV30 and TRBJ1-1, is SQTIHQWPATLVQPVGSPLSLECTVEGTSNPNLYWYRQAAGRGLQLLFYSVGIGQISSEVPQNLSASRPQDRQFILSSKKLLLSDSGFYLCAWSVPDRGNTEAFFGQGTRLTVV.

For the CDR3, the DNA is TGTGCCAGCAGTATCTTCGGGGCGATGAAAAGAAATGAGCAGTTCTTC. It specifies CASSIFGAMKRNEQFF. The chain employs TRBV25-1 and TRBJ2-1, with D perhaps TRBD1 or TRBD2 (5 bases each). Per the germline V gene, CDR1 is MGHDK and CDR2 is SYGVNS. The V gene lost 5 bases and the J gene lost 7 bases, with 21 bases spanning the gap. The CDR3 is 16 residues long.

V and J are TRBV7-9 and TRBJ2-5, with no clear D. The CDR3 runs to 14 residues. Germline values: CDR1 SEHNR, CDR2 FQNEAQ (reference sequence). V lost 7 bases and J lost 4, with 16 bases in between. This CDR3 reads CASTQQSKGETQYF. DNA for the CDR3: TGTGCCAGCACTCAGCAATCGAAAGGAGAGACCCAGTACTTC.

This clone was seen only a few times. This chain uses TRBV19 with TRBJ1-2; D is unresolved. This CDR3 is 12 amino acids long. Germline V CDR1 and CDR2: LNHDA, SQIVND (reference sequence). The V end lost 8 bases, the J end lost 1 base, and 8 bases lay between the germline ends. Here the CDR3 DNA reads TGTGCCAGTTGGACGGTTAACTATGGCTACACCTTC. It is translated as CASWTVNYGYTF.

Concerning this clone itself: The sample holds other DNA sequences that translate to the same CDR3. The chain uses TRBV7-2 and TRBJ2-7, with 7 bases matching TRBD2. V lost 5 bases to trimming and J lost 0 bases; unmatched junction nucleotides: 4. The CDR3 loop spans 14 amino acids. CDR1 is SGHTA and CDR2 is FQGNSA in the germline V gene. The CDR3: CASSPQRDSYEQYF. In DNA form, the CDR3 reads TGTGCCAGCAGCCCCCAGCGGGACTCCTACGAGCAGTACTTC.

This chain uses TRBV28 with TRBJ2-4; 10 nucleotides agree with TRBD2. This CDR3 has 16 amino acids. The ends lost 5 bases at V and 5 bases at J; junction bases unmatched: 9. Germline V gene data show CDR1 as MDHEN and CDR2 as SYDVKM. The CDR3 spells CASSDRLAGGENIQYF. CDR3 nucleotide sequence: TGTGCCAGCAGTGACCGACTAGCGGGCGGGGAAAACATTCAGTACTTC. Full variable domain (outside the CDR3, taken from reference TRBV28 and TRBJ2-4): DVKVTQSSRYLVKRTGEKVFLECVQDMDHENMFWYRQDPGLGLRLIYFSYDVKMKEKGDIPEGYSVSREKKERFSLILESASTNQTSMYLCASSDRLAGGENIQYFGAGTRLSVL.

This clone was counted between two and nine times. The chain combines TRBV7-9 with TRBJ1-5; D not resolved. This CDR3 has 15 amino acids. V lost 5 bases to trimming and J lost 7 bases, with 18 bases between them. The germline V gene has CDR1 SEHNR and CDR2 FQNEAQ (reference sequence). The DNA for the CDR3 is TGTGCCAGCAGCCAGGCCCCGGGAGGCGGGCAGCCCCAGCATTTT. This gives the protein CASSQAPGGGQPQHF.

Note on this clone: One junction end does not reproduce the germline sequence, and a read error may be involved. The rearrangement joins TRBV7-9 to TRBJ2-1, with D maybe TRBD1 (6 bases). This CDR3 has 13 residues. Germline V gives CDR1 SEHNR, CDR2 FQNEAQ (reference sequence). The DNA of the CDR3 is TGTGCCAGCAGCTTGCTCATTTCCGGGAAGGGGGTCTTC. Protein product: CASSLLISGKGVF.

The rearrangement uses TRBV5-6 and TRBJ2-2; D is unclear. CDR1 is SGHDT, CDR2 YYEEEE, per germline. The V gene lost 0 bases and the J gene lost 7 bases, with 7 bases spanning the gap. This CDR3 is 13 amino acids long. The CDR3 reads CASSLVVGGELFF. The CDR3 DNA is TGTGCCAGCAGCTTGGTGGTAGGCGGGGAGCTGTTTTTT.

This chain joins TRBV11-2 and TRBJ2-7; TRBD2 matches 8 bases. This CDR3 is built from 14 residues. Germline V gene data show CDR1 as SGHAT and CDR2 as FQNNGV. Germline trimming cut 5 bases from V and 1 base from J; bases unmatched to any gene: 4. CDR3 sequence reads: CASSITSGSYEQYF. CDR3 nucleotides: TGTGCCAGCAGCATCACTAGCGGATCCTACGAGCAGTACTTC.

This clone occurred many times. The rearrangement uses TRBV5-1 and TRBJ2-7; 10 nucleotides align to TRBD1. Germline V gene lookup returns CDR1 SGHRS and CDR2 YFSETQ. Unmatched junction bases numbered 14, after V lost 4 bases and J lost 10 bases. The CDR3 spans 15 residues. The CDR3 loop is CASSKTGTGALFQYF. Written as DNA, the CDR3 is TGCGCCAGCAGCAAAACCGGGACAGGGGCCCTTTTTCAGTACTTC. Based on the CDR3 plus reference TRBV5-1 and TRBJ2-7, the full variable domain is KAGVTQTPRYLIKTRGQQVTLSCSPISGHRSVSWYQQTPGQGLQFLFEYFSETQRNKGNFPGRFSGRQFSNSRSEMNVSTLELGDSALYLCASSKTGTGALFQYFGPGTRLTVT.

This clone was seen only a few times. The chain carries TRBV6-4 and TRBJ2-4; 7 bases fit TRBD1. CDR1 MRHNA and CDR2 SNTAGT come from the germline V gene. CDR3 length: 13 residues. The J segment lost 5 bases and the V segment lost 2 bases, leaving 0 bases of the junction unmatched. The CDR3 reads CASSDGTENIQYF. The CDR3 DNA sequence: TGTGCCAGCAGTGACGGGACAGAAAACATTCAGTACTTC.

The rearrangement uses TRBV6-1 and TRBJ2-1; D perhaps matches TRBD2 (6 bases). Deletions cut 4 bases from V and 1 base from J, with 11 bases between. This CDR3 has 15 residues. From germline, CDR1 is MNHNS and CDR2 SASEGT. The chain's CDR3 is CASSVGTHSYNEQFF. DNA of the CDR3: TGTGCCAGCAGTGTTGGGACTCATTCCTACAATGAGCAGTTCTTC.

The rearrangement joins TRBV28 to TRBJ1-5, with D maybe TRBD1 (5 bases). The CDR3 is 15 amino acids. The germline V gene has CDR1 MDHEN and CDR2 SYDVKM. Deletions cut 4 bases from V and 5 bases from J, with 15 bases between. For the CDR3, the DNA is TGTGCCAGCAGTTCCTGGACAACTCTCGATCAGCCCCAGCATTTT. This gives the protein CASSSWTTLDQPQHF.

This clone was observed a handful of times. The chain links TRBV27 to TRBJ2-5; D is unresolved. Per germline, CDR1 MNHEY and CDR2 SMNVEV (reference sequence). The CDR3 extends over 10 amino acids. Trimming took 6 bases from V and 2 from J, leaving 1 base between them. The CDR3 region is CASRQETQYF. The CDR3 DNA reads TGTGCCAGCAGACAAGAGACCCAGTACTTC.

This clone has ten or more counts. CDR3 loop: CASSLFPQHNEQFF. The CDR3 DNA is TGTGCCAGCAGTTTATTTCCACAGCACAATGAGCAGTTCTTC. This chain uses TRBV27 with TRBJ2-1; D is uncertain. The CDR3 is 14 amino acids. V gave up 1 base and J gave up 5 bases, with 9 bases separating them. The germline V gene encodes CDR1 MNHEY and CDR2 SMNVEV (reference sequence).

This clone was counted at least ten times. This chain uses TRBV4-2 with TRBJ2-3, with 12 nucleotides matching TRBD2. Germline trimming cut 3 bases from V and 4 bases from J; bases unmatched to any gene: 5. The germline V gene has CDR1 LGHNA and CDR2 YNFKEQ. The CDR3 has 16 residues. The CDR3 coding sequence is TGTGCCAGCAGCCAGGCTAGCGGGAGGGGGTCAGATACGCAGTATTTT. This codes for CASSQASGRGSDTQYF.

This clone was found many times. V and J are TRBV11-1 and TRBJ1-1; 7 positions agree with TRBD1. The CDR3 loop spans 14 amino acids. Germline assignment: CDR1 SGHAT and CDR2 FQDESV (reference sequence). After removal of 5 bases from V and 6 bases from J, the junction contained 9 bases not matched to a gene. The CDR3, as DNA: TGTGCCAGCAGCCTTAGACAGGGTAATTCTGAAGCTTTCTTT. This gives the protein CASSLRQGNSEAFF. The full variable domain, in which reference TRBV11-1 and TRBJ1-1 provide the parts outside the CDR3, is EAEVAQSPRYKITEKSQAVAFWCDPISGHATLYWYRQILGQGPELLVQFQDESVVDDSQLPKDRFSAERLKGVDSTLKIQPAELGDSAMYLCASSLRQGNSEAFFGQGTRLTVV.